The next 29 T cell receptor beta chains were all read from a single sample in a study of cytomegalovirus exposure and HLA in healthy donors (dated by TCRdb to the late 2010s). The library relied on the immunoSEQ multiplex PCR assay. For the multiplex PCR, a mixture combining 60 forward primers for TCR Vbeta segments and 13 reverse primers for TCR Jbeta segments was used. Imported from immuneACCESS, the table was reduced by TCRdb to in-frame sequences with V and J called. These copies leave out some clones; in studies compared against another copy, an unresolved V gene accounts for under half, and the cause of the remainder is not known. In this sample the table shows some 220,000 clones, roughly 89% of which occur a single time. Together, the top ten hold less than 1.2% of the sample. Material for sequencing was PBMCs. The receptors derive from a woman aged 18-29 years in good health and CMV-seronegative.

This clone has a handful of counts. The rearrangement links TRBV5-1 to TRBJ2-1, with 12 bases identical to TRBD2. The CDR3 contains 18 residues. Per the germline V gene, CDR1 is SGHRS and CDR2 is YFSETQ. V shed 0 bases and J 5 bases; nucleotides not matched to a gene: 9. CDR3 in DNA: TGCGCCAGCAGCTTGGCCGGTCTAGCGGGGGGGCGGGACAATGAGCAGTTCTTC. It encodes CASSLAGLAGGRDNEQFF.

The chain links TRBV5-4 to TRBJ2-1, with 7 bases matching TRBD2. The germline CDR1 and CDR2 sequences are SGHNT and YYREEE (reference sequence). Trimming removed 6 bases from V and 2 bases from J; junction bases left unmatched: 14. The CDR3 has 17 residues. The CDR3 sequence: CASMPGGNGIPYNEQFF. The CDR3 bases are TGTGCCAGCATGCCGGGGGGAAATGGGATCCCCTACAATGAGCAGTTCTTC.

The V and J genes are TRBV15 and TRBJ2-3, with TRBD2 matching over 10 bases. Unmatched junction bases numbered 5, after V lost 0 bases and J lost 2 bases. CDR1 LNHNV and CDR2 YYDKDF come from the germline V gene (reference sequence). This CDR3 region has 17 residues. The CDR3 here is CATSREASGGPTDTQYF. DNA of the CDR3: TGTGCCACCAGCAGAGAGGCTAGCGGGGGACCCACAGATACGCAGTATTTT.

The chain has TRBV7-9 and TRBJ1-1; D uncertain. V lost 6 bases, J lost 3 bases, and 11 bases lay in between. The CDR3 has 13 residues. Per germline, CDR1 SEHNR and CDR2 FQNEAQ (reference sequence). CDR3 bases: TGTGCCAGCAGTCCAGTCGCATACACTGAAGCTTTCTTT. Encoded protein: CASSPVAYTEAFF.

The J gene is TRBJ1-5, the V gene TRBV9; 8 nucleotides align to TRBD1. The CDR3 contains 16 residues. Germline V gene lookup returns CDR1 SGDLS and CDR2 YYNGEE. V gave up 3 bases and J gave up 3 bases; unmatched junction bases: 8. The CDR3 DNA reads as TGTGCCAGCAGCGAATGCAGGGGGCGCGTCAATCAGCCCCAGCATTTT. Translating gives CASSECRGRVNQPQHF.

The chain uses TRBV2 and TRBJ2-4, with D possibly TRBD1 on 6 matching bases. The length of the CDR3 is 12 residues. Germline CDR1 reads SNHLY; CDR2 reads FYNNEI. V was cut by 6 bases and J by 16 bases, with 19 bases left in between. The chain's CDR3 is CASRHTGPPTYF. The CDR3, as DNA: TGTGCCAGCAGACATACAGGGCCGCCGACTTACTTC.

CDR3 coding DNA: TGTGCCAGTAGTATGGGGGGACTCGGGGAGCTGTTTTTT. Protein product: CASSMGGLGELFF. The chain uses TRBV19 and TRBJ2-2, with D possibly being TRBD2 (6 bases). Looked up from germline, CDR1 is LNHDA and CDR2 is SQIVND (reference sequence). This CDR3 is built from 13 residues. V lost 3 bases to trimming and J lost 7 bases, with 9 bases between them.

The chain links TRBV11-2 to TRBJ1-3; D is perhaps TRBD1 (6 bases). Trimming removed 6 bases at V and 0 bases at J, with 24 bases between. Germline V gene data show CDR1 as SGHAT and CDR2 as FQNNGV. The CDR3 covers 19 residues. CDR3 region: CASRLNDMLTGFSGNTIYF. The CDR3 bases are TGTGCCAGCAGACTAAACGATATGCTAACAGGGTTCTCTGGAAACACCATATATTTT.

This clone was observed a single time. The chain carries TRBV18 and TRBJ1-5; no clear D gene. The CDR3 extends over 15 amino acids. Germline values: CDR1 KGHSH, CDR2 LQKENI. V lost 2 bases, J lost 3 bases, and 11 bases lay in between. This chain's CDR3 is CASSPSGRNNQPQHF. The CDR3 DNA is TGTGCCAGCTCACCATCGGGTAGAAACAATCAGCCCCAGCATTTT.

V gene TRBV5-4 combines with J gene TRBJ2-7; 8 positions match TRBD2. Germline CDR1 reads SGHNT; CDR2 reads YYREEE (reference sequence). Trimming took 6 bases from V and 8 from J; bases not matched to a gene: 16. The CDR3 is made up of 15 amino acids. This CDR3 reads CASTPGGGGAGKQYF. The CDR3 DNA follows: TGTGCCAGCACCCCGGGGGGGGGCGGAGCGGGGAAGCAGTACTTC.

The V call is TRBV19, the J call TRBJ2-7, with a possible D match to TRBD1 (6 bases). Germline CDR1 is LNHDA and CDR2 is SQIVND (reference sequence). The CDR3 is 13 residues long. Trimming removed 4 bases at V and 0 bases at J, with 7 bases between. For the CDR3, the DNA is TGTGCCAGTAGTAGGACAGACTCCTACGAGCAGTACTTC. Translation gives CASSRTDSYEQYF. Filled out from reference TRBV19 and TRBJ2-7, the complete variable domain reads DGGITQSPKYLFRKEGQNVTLSCEQNLNHDAMYWYRQDPGQGLRLIYYSQIVNDFQKGDIAEGYSVSREKKESFPLTVTSAQKNPTAFYLCASSRTDSYEQYFGPGTRLTVT.

The chain uses TRBV4-1 and TRBJ1-2, with 9 bases that match TRBD1. This CDR3 is built from 15 residues. V gave up 4 bases and J gave up 6 bases; unmatched junction bases: 9. Germline-derived CDR1 and CDR2 are MGHRA and YSYEKL. The DNA for the CDR3 is TGCGCCAGCAGCCCAAGCCCCGGGACAGGGAATGGCTACACCTTC. As protein: CASSPSPGTGNGYTF.

The chain links TRBV7-6 to TRBJ2-7, with TRBD1 as a possible D gene (5 bases). The CDR3 runs 14 residues. Germline CDR1 and CDR2: SGHVS and FNYEAQ. The germline V and J ends were trimmed by 4 bases and 5 bases, with 15 bases remaining between them. Here the CDR3 reads CASSWGSPFDEQYF. In nucleotides, the CDR3 is TGTGCCAGCAGCTGGGGCAGCCCGTTTGACGAGCAGTACTTC.

The chain links TRBV4-3 to TRBJ2-7; a weak D match, TRBD2 (5 bases). Germline V CDR1 and CDR2: LGHNA, YSLEER. The V end lost 5 bases, the J end lost 5 bases, and 16 bases lay between the germline ends. The CDR3 extends over 14 amino acids. The CDR3 loop is CASSLRTGPHEQYF. CDR3 bases: TGCGCCAGCAGCTTGCGGACTGGTCCTCACGAGCAGTACTTC.

V is TRBV4-3 and J is TRBJ2-3; 8 bases agree with TRBD2. This CDR3 comprises 15 residues. V shed 8 bases, J shed 1 base, and the junction held 8 bases outside the gene matches. Germline V gene sequence: CDR1 LGHNA, CDR2 YSLEER. The DNA for the CDR3 is TGCGCCAGCTCGTTCTTTAGCGGGGGCACAGATACGCAGTATTTT. It encodes CASSFFSGGTDTQYF.

The genes are TRBV19 and TRBJ2-1; 7 nucleotides agree with TRBD1. Germline V CDR1 and CDR2: LNHDA, SQIVND (reference sequence). V was pared by 1 base and J by 9 bases, with 6 bases of the junction left unmatched. The CDR3 loop spans 14 amino acids. The DNA of the CDR3 is TGTGCCAGTAGTATAGGGTCAGGGGGTGGTGAGCAGTTCTTC. Protein sequence: CASSIGSGGGEQFF.

The rearrangement links TRBV29-1 to TRBJ2-1; D may be TRBD2 (5 bases). Germline-derived CDR1 and CDR2 are SQVTM and ANQGSEA. The CDR3 loop spans 13 amino acids. Deletions cut 4 bases from V and 7 bases from J, with 14 bases between. CDR3 region: CSVAREPGNEQFF. DNA of the CDR3: TGCAGCGTTGCCCGAGAACCGGGGAATGAGCAGTTCTTC.

This clone was counted between two and nine times. The V gene is TRBV29-1, the J gene TRBJ1-2; D call uncertain. V shed 7 bases and J shed 8 bases, with 23 bases lying between them. In germline, CDR1 is SQVTM, CDR2 ANQGSEA. This CDR3 contains 14 residues. CDR3 coding DNA: TGCAGCGCCCCGAATTCAATGGCCCTTTGGGGCTACACCTTC. It yields the protein CSAPNSMALWGYTF.

V and J are TRBV2 and TRBJ2-4; 10 bases agree with TRBD2. Germline lookup yields CDR1 SNHLY and CDR2 FYNNEI. The CDR3 totals 14 residues. V was clipped by 4 bases and J by 8 bases; unmatched bases: 5. This CDR3 reads CASSGSGRRDIQYF. The CDR3, as DNA: TGTGCCAGCAGTGGTAGCGGGAGGAGAGACATTCAGTACTTC.

The J gene is TRBJ2-2, the V gene TRBV7-6, with 16 bases matching TRBD2. The CDR3 sequence is 19 residues long. The germline V gene has CDR1 SGHVS and CDR2 FNYEAQ. Germline trimming cut 5 bases from V and 4 bases from J; bases unmatched to any gene: 10. The CDR3 coding sequence is TGTGCCAGCAGCAGAGGGACTAGCGGGGGGGCTGCGGGCACCGGGGAGCTGTTTTTT. The encoded protein is CASSRGTSGGAAGTGELFF.

The V and J genes are TRBV6-4 and TRBJ1-2, with D tentatively TRBD1 (5 bases). The germline V and J ends were trimmed by 0 bases and 7 bases, with 12 bases remaining between them. Germline V lookup: CDR1 MRHNA, CDR2 SNTAGT. The CDR3 contains 14 residues. CDR3 loop: CASSDSIRGFGYTF. The DNA of the CDR3 is TGTGCCAGCAGTGACTCAATTCGGGGGTTTGGCTACACCTTC.

This clone was recorded only once. The V call is TRBV4-3, the J call TRBJ2-3; 7 bases are shared with TRBD1. V was pared by 0 bases and J by 3 bases, with 12 bases of the junction left unmatched. CDR3 length: 18 residues. The V gene's germline CDR1 is LGHNA and CDR2 YSLEER. The CDR3, as DNA: TGCGCCAGCAGCCAAGAAGGGAAAGGGGGCAGGGTAACAGATACGCAGTATTTT. This translates into CASSQEGKGGRVTDTQYF.

The V call is TRBV10-3, the J call TRBJ2-7; TRBD1 agrees at 8 bases. V was pared by 7 bases and J by 7 bases, with 9 bases of the junction left unmatched. The CDR3 sequence is 13 residues long. Germline V lookup: CDR1 ENHRY, CDR2 SYGVKD. This chain's CDR3 is CAITRTGKDEQYF. The CDR3 coding sequence is TGTGCCATCACCCGGACAGGGAAGGATGAGCAGTACTTC.

The J gene is TRBJ2-5, the V gene TRBV7-2, with a weak D call TRBD2 (5 bases). CDR3 length: 15 amino acids. V was clipped by 4 bases and J by 0 bases, with 12 bases between them. CDR1 and CDR2 from the germline V gene are SGHTA and FQGNSA. The CDR3 nucleotides are TGTGCCAGCAGCTCATATGGAGGTTACCAAGAGACCCAGTACTTC. Its protein product is CASSSYGGYQETQYF.

The chain has TRBV27 and TRBJ2-5; D is perhaps TRBD1 (5 bases). The CDR3 consists of 14 residues. V lost 3 bases and J 2 bases, leaving 10 bases between the germline ends. CDR1 and CDR2 (germline): MNHEY, SMNVEV (reference sequence). The CDR3 region has the DNA TGTGCCAGCAGTTTGGTCGACAGTCAAGAGACCCAGTACTTC. It yields the protein CASSLVDSQETQYF.

The chain joins TRBV19 to TRBJ2-7; D gene ambiguous. Germline V gene sequence: CDR1 LNHDA, CDR2 SQIVND (reference sequence). Trimming left V 6 bases short and J 0 bases short, with 12 bases between. This CDR3 has 14 amino acids. The CDR3 protein is CASRSFYPSYEQYF. The CDR3 bases are TGTGCCAGTAGATCTTTCTATCCCTCCTACGAGCAGTACTTC.

The CDR3 loop reads CASSAGGGAGDTQYF. The CDR3 nucleotides are TGCGCCAGCAGTGCGGGCGGGGGGGCTGGGGATACGCAGTATTTT. The V call is TRBV10-2, the J call TRBJ2-3; TRBD2 matches at 9 bases. V trimming: 4 bases; J trimming: 6 bases; junction bases outside the gene matches: 8. CDR3 length equals 15 residues. In germline, CDR1 is WSHSY, CDR2 SAAADI.

The rearrangement links TRBV4-3 to TRBJ2-1; 7 bases agree with TRBD2. The V segment lost 0 bases and the J segment 4 bases; nucleotides outside the gene matches: 6. Germline-derived CDR1 and CDR2 are LGHNA and YSLEER. The CDR3 consists of 16 residues. CDR3 in DNA: TGCGCCAGCAGCCAAGATGAGGCGGGAGTGTACAATGAGCAGTTCTTC. This codes for CASSQDEAGVYNEQFF.

V and J are TRBV7-6 and TRBJ2-2; D might be TRBD2 (7 bases). The CDR3 totals 16 residues. Germline V gene sequence: CDR1 SGHVS, CDR2 FNYEAQ. The germline V and J ends were trimmed by 1 base and 4 bases, with 13 bases remaining between them. The CDR3 loop is CASSLVGGASTGELFF. DNA of the CDR3: TGTGCCAGCAGCTTAGTAGGGGGGGCTAGCACCGGGGAGCTGTTTTTT.